This T cell receptor (beta chain) was sequenced during a study of blood T cell repertoires in COVID-19. Study details: The study drew acute and convalescent COVID-19 samples from the United States, Italy and Spain. T cells, B-cell-depleted T cells, or PBMCs supplied cDNA or gDNA.

This clone appeared once. In the original processing: Using reference gene primer amplification, nucleated cell counts were estimated. Method: immunoSEQ multiplex PCR; TCRdb's copy keeps in-frame clones and lacks some. The DNA gave D and trimming, while V, J and clone size come from that table. Here the sample spans hundreds of thousands of clones, less than 85% being singletons. The source of this sequence is a woman older than 75 with active or convalescent COVID-19. Sequencing was performed on peripheral blood.

This CDR3 reads CASSLTRRTSSGNTIYF. Written as DNA, the CDR3 is TGCGCCAGCAGCTTGACCCGCAGGACTAGCTCTGGAAACACCATATATTTT. The chain is built from TRBV5-1 and TRBJ1-3; the D is unclear. CDR1 and CDR2 (germline): SGHRS, YFSETQ. V was cut by 1 base and J by 0 bases, with 14 bases left in between. This CDR3 has 17 amino acids.